One sample yielded the 24 T cell receptor beta chains listed below, sequenced in a study of CD8+ T cells in alopecia areata. Extracted RNA was reverse transcribed into cDNA, the sequencing template. Method: immunoSEQ multiplex PCR; TCRdb's copy keeps in-frame clones and lacks some. The sample lists nearly 110,000 clones; roughly 89% were seen once. The treatment was: oral pan-JAK inhibitor, 5-10 mg twice daily. The sample here was CD8+ T cells sorted from blood, taken at week 24, from a patient treated with tofacitinib. Receptor source: a human donor with alopecia areata.

For this clone: Its ends do not fully match the called genes, so a read error is possible. V gene TRBV7-6 combines with J gene TRBJ2-3; TRBD2 matches at 12 bases. The length of the CDR3 is 15 residues. Germline CDR1 and CDR2: SGHVS and FNYEAQ. The CDR3 protein is CASSLATSGGPDLDF. The DNA for the CDR3 is TGTGCCAGCAGCTTAGCAACTAGCGGGGGGCCCGATTTGGATTTT.

The chain joins TRBV4-3 to TRBJ2-7, with TRBD2 identical over 10 bases. This CDR3 contains 18 residues. V lost 4 bases and J lost 3; bases outside the gene matches: 15. CDR1 is LGHNA, CDR2 YSLEER, per germline. The CDR3 loop reads CASSRELAGSLINYEQYF. CDR3 DNA sequence: TGCGCCAGCAGCCGAGAACTAGCGGGGAGTCTCATCAACTACGAGCAGTACTTC.

J is TRBJ1-3 and V is TRBV19; D perhaps matches TRBD1 (6 bases). Germline CDR1 and CDR2: LNHDA and SQIVND (reference sequence). The V end lost 2 bases, the J end lost 4 bases, and 15 bases lay between the germline ends. The CDR3 has 16 amino acids. DNA for the CDR3: TGTGCCAGTAGTATAAGTCGGACAGCGAACGGAAACACCATATATTTT. It encodes CASSISRTANGNTIYF.

The V gene is TRBV9, the J gene TRBJ2-7; 9 bases map to TRBD1. Losses at the gene ends were 4 bases for V and 0 bases for J; bases not matched to a gene: 5. CDR1 and CDR2 from the germline V gene are SGDLS and YYNGEE. The CDR3 extends over 15 amino acids. The CDR3 loop is CASSRTGDASYEQYF. The CDR3 DNA follows: TGTGCCAGCAGCCGGACAGGGGATGCCTCCTACGAGCAGTACTTC.

CDR3 bases: TGCGCCAGCAGCCAAGGTACCGGGACGGAGAAGCATTTT. Translating gives CASSQGTGTEKHF. This chain uses TRBV4-1 with TRBJ1-5, with D maybe TRBD1 (5 bases). CDR1 is MGHRA, CDR2 YSYEKL, per germline. The CDR3 is 13 amino acids. V lost 1 base and J lost 14, with 15 bases in between.

CDR3 DNA: TGTGCCAGCAGCTTAGGGACAGCCGCTGGGGAGGCCCAGTACTTC. Translated, it gives CASSLGTAAGEAQYF. J is TRBJ2-5 and V is TRBV7-9; tentatively, D is TRBD1 or TRBD2 (6 bases each). V was shortened by 1 base and J by 9 bases, with 18 bases between the two germline ends. The CDR3 consists of 15 residues. CDR1 is SEHNR, CDR2 FQNEAQ, per germline (reference sequence).

The chain couples TRBV5-5 to TRBJ1-1; D unclear. There are 15 residues in the CDR3. CDR1 and CDR2 (germline): SGHKS, YYEKEE (reference sequence). V shed 2 bases and J shed 6 bases, with 17 bases lying between them. CDR3 sequence: CASSLALGSGAEAFF. The CDR3, as DNA: TGTGCCAGCAGCTTAGCTTTAGGGTCGGGCGCTGAAGCTTTCTTT.

A few counts support this clone. This chain joins TRBV12-5 and TRBJ2-5, with D perhaps TRBD2 (6 bases). This CDR3 spans 14 amino acids. Germline values: CDR1 LGHNT, CDR2 FRNRAP. V was pared by 7 bases and J by 7 bases, with 19 bases between. CDR3 amino acids: CASENGGAPGTQYF. The CDR3 region has the DNA TGTGCTAGTGAGAACGGCGGGGCACCCGGGACCCAGTACTTC.

This clone was observed a few times. This chain connects TRBV4-2 to TRBJ2-3, with D uncertain. Germline V gene data show CDR1 as LGHNA and CDR2 as YNFKEQ. The CDR3 length is 14 residues. Trimming took off 4 bases at V and 1 base at J, with 9 bases between the two ends. The CDR3 DNA follows: TGTGCCAGCAGCCCAGGCGCCGGCACAGATACGCAGTATTTT. This gives the protein CASSPGAGTDTQYF.

The V gene is TRBV7-2, the J gene TRBJ2-5; D remains ambiguous. CDR3 length: 15 residues. Trimming left V 3 bases short and J 3 bases short, with 14 bases between. Germline assignment: CDR1 SGHTA and CDR2 FQGNSA. In DNA form, the CDR3 reads TGTGCCAGCAGCTTCCTAGGAGACGGAAAAGAGACCCAGTACTTC. Its protein is CASSFLGDGKETQYF. Full variable domain (outside the CDR3, taken from reference TRBV7-2 and TRBJ2-5): GAGVSQSPSNKVTEKGKDVELRCDPISGHTALYWYRQSLGQGLEFLIYFQGNSAPDKSGLPSDRFSAERTGGSVSTLTIQRTQQEDSAVYLCASSFLGDGKETQYFGPGTRLLVL.

Remarks on this clone: One end of the junction is discordant with germline, which a read error may explain. The same CDR3 is also encoded by other DNA sequences in this sample. The rearrangement uses TRBV6-6 and TRBJ2-1, with TRBD1 matching 8 bases. The CDR3 sequence is 15 residues long. Germline V gene lookup returns CDR1 MNHNY and CDR2 SVGAGI (reference sequence). This CDR3 is CASRPDAAGQGWEFF. DNA for the CDR3: TGTGCTAGCAGGCCGGACGCCGCCGGACAGGGTTGGGAGTTCTTC.

This clone has just one count. The chain recombines TRBV4-1 with TRBJ1-1; unclear D gene. V shed 2 bases and J shed 1 base, with 5 bases lying between them. CDR3 length: 13 residues. Germline assignment: CDR1 MGHRA and CDR2 YSYEKL. The CDR3 region is CASSQSKNTEAFF. CDR3 DNA: TGCGCCAGCAGCCAAAGCAAGAACACTGAAGCTTTCTTT.

In this sample, this clone turned up once. This chain connects TRBV6-5 to TRBJ2-5; 11 nucleotides line up with TRBD2. The CDR3 runs 16 residues. J gave up 9 bases and V 0 bases, and 9 bases lay outside the gene matches. CDR1 and CDR2 from the germline V gene are MNHEY and SVGAGI. CDR3 DNA sequence: TGTGCCAGCAGTTACTCCCATAGCGGGGGGGCCGCGGCCCAGTACTTC. Its translation is CASSYSHSGGAAAQYF.

The gene calls are TRBV2 and TRBJ2-7, with a weak D call TRBD1 (6 bases). The V end was cut by 6 bases, the J end by 7 bases, with 16 bases between. CDR3 size: 13 residues. Germline CDR1 SNHLY, CDR2 FYNNEI. CDR3 DNA sequence: TGTGCCAGCAGATCCGGACAGTCGAGGGAGCAGTACTTC. It is translated as CASRSGQSREQYF. The full variable domain, rest sourced from reference TRBV2 and TRBJ2-7, is EPEVTQTPSHQVTQMGQEVILRCVPISNHLYFYWYRQILGQKVEFLVSFYNNEISEKSEIFDDQFSVERPDGSNFTLKIRSTKLEDSAMYFCASRSGQSREQYFGPGTRLTVT.

J is TRBJ2-1 and V is TRBV19; unclear D gene. Per germline, CDR1 LNHDA and CDR2 SQIVND (reference sequence). The V end lost 5 bases, the J end lost 3 bases, and 14 bases lay between the germline ends. The CDR3 is 15 amino acids. The CDR3 coding sequence is TGTGCCAGTAGTGCCGCCCTATCTAACTACAATGAGCAGTTCTTC. Translating gives CASSAALSNYNEQFF.

This chain connects TRBV15 to TRBJ2-7; 9 bases line up with TRBD1. The V and J ends lost 2 bases and 1 base, in that order; junction bases with no gene match: 12. CDR1 LNHNV and CDR2 YYDKDF come from the germline V gene (reference sequence). This CDR3 has 18 amino acids. CDR3 sequence: CATSRTYPGTGRSYEQYF. CDR3 DNA: TGTGCCACCAGCAGAACTTACCCCGGGACAGGGAGGTCCTACGAGCAGTACTTC.

The chain combines TRBV4-1 with TRBJ1-1; D uncertain. Germline V gives CDR1 MGHRA, CDR2 YSYEKL. V lost 0 bases and J 0 bases, leaving 11 bases between the germline ends. This CDR3 has 16 residues. The DNA of the CDR3 is TGCGCCAGCAGCCAAGATCCACTACTCATGAACACTGAAGCTTTCTTT. It encodes CASSQDPLLMNTEAFF.

As DNA, the CDR3 is TGTGCCAGCAGCTCAATGACAGCCTCCTACGAGCAGTACTTC. Residues: CASSSMTASYEQYF. The rearrangement links TRBV5-4 to TRBJ2-7, with TRBD1 as a possible D gene (5 bases). This CDR3 has 14 residues. Germline V gives CDR1 SGHNT, CDR2 YYREEE (reference sequence). The V and J ends lost 3 bases and 0 bases respectively, with 10 bases between them. The full variable domain, rest sourced from reference TRBV5-4 and TRBJ2-7, is ETGVTQSPTHLIKTRGQQVTLRCSSQSGHNTVSWYQQALGQGPQFIFQYYREEENGRGNFPPRFSGLQFPNYSSELNVNALELDDSALYLCASSSMTASYEQYFGPGTRLTVT.

The V and J genes are TRBV6-5 and TRBJ1-1, with unresolved D. This CDR3 comprises 10 residues. CDR1 MNHEY and CDR2 SVGAGI come from the germline V gene. The V gene lost 2 bases and the J gene lost 11 bases, with 6 bases spanning the gap. CDR3 bases: TGTGCCAGCAGTTACAAAGACGCTTTCTTT. Translated, it gives CASSYKDAFF.

The count of this clone is one. This chain links TRBV7-8 with TRBJ1-1; 8 nucleotides align to TRBD1. This CDR3 contains 15 residues. V shed 4 bases, J shed 2 bases, and the junction held 6 bases outside the gene matches. CDR1 and CDR2 from the germline V gene are SGHVS and FQNEAQ. The CDR3 sequence is CASSSRQGPNTEAFF. The CDR3 DNA is TGTGCCAGCAGCTCGAGACAGGGGCCAAACACTGAAGCTTTCTTT.

The rearrangement links TRBV7-9 to TRBJ2-7; D is ambiguous. CDR1 and CDR2 (germline): SEHNR, FQNEAQ (reference sequence). The length of the CDR3 is 12 residues. Trimming pared 4 bases from V and 2 bases from J, leaving 6 bases between. The chain's CDR3 is CASSSQAYEQYF. CDR3 in DNA: TGTGCCAGCAGCTCGCAGGCCTACGAGCAGTACTTC.

The V and J genes are TRBV19 and TRBJ2-7; tentative D call: TRBD1 (5 bases). Germline CDR1 and CDR2: LNHDA and SQIVND (reference sequence). Between the trimmed V and J ends, which lost 0 bases and 3 bases, there was a span of 9 bases. CDR3 length: 14 amino acids. DNA for the CDR3: TGTGCCAGTAGTATAGAGAACGGACACTACGAGCAGTACTTC. Translating gives CASSIENGHYEQYF.

This chain links TRBV4-1 with TRBJ1-4; D is uncertain. Trimming removed 6 bases at V and 6 bases at J, with 11 bases between. This CDR3 has 13 residues. Germline CDR1 is MGHRA and CDR2 is YSYEKL. The CDR3 is CASSLTIDEKLFF. The CDR3 DNA follows: TGCGCCAGCAGTTTGACGATAGATGAAAAACTGTTTTTT.

The chain carries TRBV11-3 and TRBJ2-7; 12 bases are shared with TRBD2. V shed 6 bases, J shed 0 bases, and the junction held 9 bases outside the gene matches. Germline lookup yields CDR1 SGHNT and CDR2 YENEEA. This CDR3 is built from 17 residues. CDR3: CASRSGLAGPSSYEQYF. As DNA, the CDR3 is TGTGCCAGCAGATCGGGACTAGCGGGTCCGAGCTCCTACGAGCAGTACTTC.